Following are 18 T cell receptor beta chains from one sample sequenced in a study of blood T cell repertoires in COVID-19. Clones were sequenced by immunoSEQ multiplex PCR, and TCRdb holds only the in-frame ones, with some missing. The sample contains roughly 400,000 clones, about 90% of which appear only once. Sequenced input: PBMCs or T cells enriched from blood (not recorded which). These receptors all stem from a woman aged 25-40 years who had recovered from COVID-19.

The chain combines TRBV25-1 with TRBJ1-2; 8 bases are a match to TRBD1. The CDR3 covers 18 residues. With 1 base clipped from V and 5 bases from J, the junction kept 15 bases outside the gene matches. Germline V gene sequence: CDR1 MGHDK, CDR2 SYGVNS. For the CDR3, the DNA is TGTGCCAGCAGTGAATCATGGGCAGGGGGCGTTCGATCGTATGGCTACACCTTC. Translating gives CASSESWAGGVRSYGYTF.

This clone was counted between two and nine times. The chain carries TRBV2 and TRBJ1-5, with D possibly matching TRBD1 (5 bases). The germline CDR1 and CDR2 sequences are SNHLY and FYNNEI. Trimming stripped 6 bases from V and 5 bases from J, with 17 bases between. The CDR3 loop spans 15 amino acids. CDR3 in DNA: TGTGCCAGCAGGCCCTCGGCAGGGTTGGATCAGCCCCAGCATTTT. Its translation is CASRPSAGLDQPQHF. The full variable domain, its missing parts supplied by reference TRBV2 and TRBJ1-5, is EPEVTQTPSHQVTQMGQEVILRCVPISNHLYFYWYRQILGQKVEFLVSFYNNEISEKSEIFDDQFSVERPDGSNFTLKIRSTKLEDSAMYFCASRPSAGLDQPQHFGDGTRLSIL.

This chain connects TRBV7-2 to TRBJ1-1; no reliable D call. CDR1 is SGHTA and CDR2 is FQGNSA in the germline V gene. This CDR3 comprises 15 residues. The ends were cut back, 5 bases at V and 1 base at J, with 14 bases in the middle. The CDR3 is CASSPVLEPNTEAFF. The CDR3 DNA is TGTGCCAGCAGCCCCGTATTAGAACCGAACACTGAAGCTTTCTTT.

This clone was recorded once. The V gene is TRBV7-2, the J gene TRBJ1-2; D possibly corresponds to TRBD1 (5 bases). The CDR3 loop spans 13 amino acids. The ends were cut back, 6 bases at V and 4 bases at J, with 12 bases in the middle. Germline V gene sequence: CDR1 SGHTA, CDR2 FQGNSA. CDR3 sequence: CASSKGQVYGYTF. The CDR3 nucleotides read TGTGCCAGCAGTAAGGGGCAAGTCTATGGCTACACCTTC.

V usage is TRBV2 and J usage is TRBJ1-2; TRBD1 might be the D (5 bases). The germline CDR1 and CDR2 sequences are SNHLY and FYNNEI. V lost 3 bases and J lost 4, with 12 bases in between. The CDR3 sequence is 14 residues long. For the CDR3, the DNA is TGTGCCAGCAGTGATGGCAGAAGGGGCTATGGCTACACCTTC. It yields the protein CASSDGRRGYGYTF.

The chain is built from TRBV29-1 and TRBJ1-1; 7 nucleotides line up with TRBD1. From germline, CDR1 is SQVTM and CDR2 ANQGSEA. This CDR3 is built from 13 residues. V dropped 4 bases and J dropped 4; count of bases not matched to a gene: 6. CDR3 sequence (DNA): TGCAGCGTTGGAACAGGGGTGGGCACTGAAGCTTTCTTT. Translated: CSVGTGVGTEAFF.

The chain links TRBV6-5 to TRBJ2-2; 9 bases fit TRBD1. Germline CDR1 MNHEY, CDR2 SVGAGI. J lost 5 bases, V lost 10 bases, and 8 bases had no gene match. The CDR3 consists of 14 residues. CDR3 residues: CATMDRGRTGELFF. The CDR3 DNA is TGTGCCACTATGGACAGGGGAAGAACCGGGGAGCTGTTTTTT.

This chain joins TRBV9 and TRBJ2-5; maybe TRBD1 (6 bases). Trimming left V 4 bases short and J 0 bases short, with 13 bases between. This CDR3 has 15 amino acids. Looked up from germline, CDR1 is SGDLS and CDR2 is YYNGEE. The CDR3: CASSTRDNHQETQYF. In DNA, the CDR3 is TGTGCCAGCAGCACTCGGGACAATCACCAAGAGACCCAGTACTTC.

This clone came up a few times. This sequence joins TRBV6-4 and TRBJ2-3; 8 bases map to TRBD2. Germline V lookup: CDR1 MRHNA, CDR2 SNTAGT. The CDR3 loop spans 16 amino acids. V gave up 3 bases and J gave up 0 bases; unmatched junction bases: 5. The CDR3 sequence: CASSEAGGTSTDTQYF. In DNA, the CDR3 is TGTGCCAGCAGTGAGGCGGGAGGCACTAGCACAGATACGCAGTATTTT.

The J gene is TRBJ2-1, the V gene TRBV11-3; a possible D gene is TRBD2 (6 bases). CDR3 length equals 19 residues. V was shortened by 5 bases and J by 9 bases, with 32 bases between the two germline ends. Germline V gene lookup returns CDR1 SGHNT and CDR2 YENEEA. The CDR3 is CASSPAATVLAGSAVEQFF. The DNA of the CDR3 is TGTGCCAGCAGCCCAGCAGCTACGGTACTAGCTGGGAGTGCGGTTGAGCAGTTCTTC.

V is TRBV2 and J is TRBJ2-7; tentatively, D is TRBD2 (5 bases). The V end lost 7 bases, the J end lost 0 bases, and 16 bases lay between the germline ends. This CDR3 has 15 residues. The germline gives CDR1 SNHLY, CDR2 FYNNEI. This CDR3 is CASMTWTQSSYEQYF. DNA of the CDR3: TGTGCCAGCATGACTTGGACTCAGAGCTCCTACGAGCAGTACTTC.

In its sample, this clone was seen once. V and J are TRBV2 and TRBJ2-3; 13 bases are shared with TRBD2. The V gene end was trimmed by 5 bases and the J gene end by 5 bases; junction bases not matched to a gene: 4. The CDR3 has 15 amino acids. The germline V gene has CDR1 SNHLY and CDR2 FYNNEI. The CDR3 spells CASSRTSGRQDTQYF. The CDR3 DNA is TGTGCCAGCAGTCGGACTAGCGGGAGACAAGATACGCAGTATTTT.

The chain joins TRBV7-2 to TRBJ1-3, with D unclear. The V gene lost 3 bases and the J gene lost 4 bases, with 4 bases spanning the gap. The germline V gene encodes CDR1 SGHTA and CDR2 FQGNSA. CDR3 length equals 12 residues. Written as DNA, the CDR3 is TGTGCCAGCAGCTTCCTCGGAAACACCATATATTTT. Translation: CASSFLGNTIYF.

V and J are TRBV14 and TRBJ2-7, with 9 bases identical to TRBD1. The CDR3 runs 16 residues. The V gene end was trimmed by 4 bases and the J gene end by 3 bases; junction bases not matched to a gene: 10. Looked up from germline, CDR1 is SGHDN and CDR2 is FVKESK. Written as DNA, the CDR3 is TGTGCCAGCAGCCCACCCTCCGGGACAGGGAGCTACGAGCAGTACTTC. It specifies CASSPPSGTGSYEQYF.

This clone was seen just once. CDR3 nucleotide sequence: TGCAGTGCTAGTCCCCCAGGGTCTCAAGGACAAGGGACCATATATTTT. This sequence encodes CSASPPGSQGQGTIYF. The rearrangement uses TRBV20-1 and TRBJ1-3, with D possibly being TRBD1 (5 bases). The CDR3 loop spans 16 amino acids. The germline gives CDR1 DFQATT, CDR2 SNEGSKA (reference sequence). V lost 3 bases to trimming and J lost 10 bases, with 25 bases between them.

The rearrangement uses TRBV9 and TRBJ1-2; tentative D call: TRBD1 (5 bases). The CDR3 is 16 amino acids. Germline V CDR1 and CDR2: SGDLS, YYNGEE. The ends were cut back, 0 bases at V and 3 bases at J, with 15 bases in the middle. The CDR3 sequence: CASSVAGGSSYYGYTF. The CDR3 bases are TGTGCCAGCAGCGTAGCGGGGGGTAGTTCGTACTATGGCTACACCTTC.

The V gene is TRBV7-2, the J gene TRBJ1-6; D is ambiguous. V was cut by 1 base and J by 6 bases, with 13 bases left in between. The germline CDR1 and CDR2 sequences are SGHTA and FQGNSA. The CDR3 contains 16 residues. CDR3 residues: CASSLVPFVGNSPLHF. CDR3 DNA sequence: TGTGCCAGCAGCTTAGTTCCATTCGTCGGTAATTCACCCCTCCACTTT.

The chain links TRBV30 to TRBJ2-2, with D hard to call. Germline CDR1 and CDR2: GTSNPN and SVGIG (reference sequence). V was pared by 2 bases and J by 0 bases, with 10 bases between. This CDR3 has 15 residues. Written as DNA, the CDR3 is TGTGCCTGGAGTAACCAGGTATCGAACACCGGGGAGCTGTTTTTT. It translates to CAWSNQVSNTGELFF.